This T cell receptor (beta chain) was documented in a study of CD8+ T cells in alopecia areata (dated by TCRdb to between 2017 and 2018). Some background on the complete study: The study used high-throughput TCRbeta sequencing to examine T cell clonal expansion in alopecia areata, in both the C3H/HeJ mouse model and human patients. Scalp tissue and sorted CD4+ and CD8+ peripheral blood T cells from patchy and totalis/universalis alopecia areata patients and from healthy controls were covered by human TCRbeta sequencing. Scalp clonality was compared across normal scalp (n=4), patchy alopecia areata scalp (n=8), and alopecia totalis/universalis scalp (n=8). RNA came from the PAXgene miRNA kit for fixed scalp, the miRNeasy kit for PBMCs, and the RNeasy kit for mouse skin. TCRbeta CDR3 regions were amplified by immunoSEQ multiplex PCR with 35 Vbeta forward and 13 Jbeta reverse primers.

V sheds 6 bases and J sheds 2 bases, leaving 17 bases between their ends. CDR1 and CDR2 were assigned from the germline V gene as SNHLY and FYNNEI. Taken from cysteine to phenylalanine, the CDR3 has 16 residues. Only the CDR3 DNA is retained, 48 bases long and in frame from the first base. PBMCs were isolated by density centrifugation and stained for CD3, CD4 and CD8, and CD4+ and CD8+ T cells were sorted on a FACSAria. Scalp biopsies and blood samples were provided by unaffected controls. Summary of the overall study and its limitations: TCR sequences shared between patients were less clear than in mice, possibly partly because of HLA diversity in the patient population. Unlike mouse skin, where gammadelta T cells dominate, normal human skin contains resident alphabeta T cells that get sequenced too, which complicates analysis of the scalp TCR repertoire. Compared with normal scalp, lesional scalp, particularly in alopecia totalis/universalis, had higher clonality and more expanded CD8+ clones, which suggests antigenic drive.

Preparation of the library involved the immunoSEQ multiplex PCR assay. To provide template for TCR sequencing, every sample had RNA extracted and reverse transcribed into cDNA. First-strand cDNA was synthesized with SuperScript III using a 2:1 mix of oligo-dT and random hexamers. Amplification bias was assessed with a synthetic immune receptor repertoire, and residual bias was removed computationally. In the paper's pipeline: Raw reads were preprocessed for error removal, and CDR3 was defined according to IMGT conventions as running from the conserved cysteine to phenylalanine. To get clonality, Shannon entropy was normalized by log2 of the number of productive unique TCRs and the result was subtracted from 1. CD4 or CD8 identity of scalp clones was inferred by cross-referencing scalp TCRbeta sequences with sorted blood CD4 and CD8 repertoires. The immuneACCESS repertoire file appears here via TCRdb, limited to in-frame rearrangements. These files lack a portion of the clones; in checked studies, under half of the deficit traces to unresolved V genes, and the cause of the others is not known. The D gene and trimming were derived from the DNA, and the V and J assignments and clone size from that table. The sample profile shows about 140,000 clones; 55% of them were found once. The ten largest clones capture around 5% of the sample.

Remarks on this clone: Its antigen specificity is not known. One base away there is no much larger clone; base qualities are not given.

The sequencing sample was made of CD4+ T cells sorted from blood. The rearrangement combines TRBV2 with TRBJ2-4; no confident D gene assignment can be made. The clonotype comes from a human donor in good health. CDR3 sequence: CASSAIGPDPKNIQYF. DNA sequence: TGTGCCAGCAGCGCTATAGGACCAGATCCCAAAAACATTCAGTACTTC.